This entry describes one T cell receptor (beta chain). Its specificity is not known. This sample was taken from a study of CXCR3-negative and CXCR3-positive naive CD8 T cells. Study-wide results and caveats: Naive subsets showed comparable surface CD5, and TCR interaction strength was also inferred from TRB CDR3 physicochemistry. Each naive subset displayed comparably high diversity, whereas memory CD8+ cells displayed much lower diversity. Compared with CXCR3-negative naive cells, CXCR3-positive naive cells showed more hydrophobic TRB CDR3s. Naive CXCR3-negative and CXCR3-positive cells had similar TRBV-TRBJ usage; memory differed.

The libraries of TRB cDNA were constructed through 5' RACE using UMI labels. TCRdb re-called the 5' RACE reads; one entry per CDR3 protein, DNA not given. This sample contains some 140,000 distinct CDR3 sequences. CD45RO-CCR7+CD27+CD95- defined naive CD8+ T cells. This clonotype was obtained from a human donor in good health. Some clones in this sample may be carry-over from other donors' samples. The sequenced sample was naive CXCR3+ CD8+ T cells from blood. Subset in this sample: CD45RO-CCR7+CD27+CD95- naive CD8+ T cells expressing CXCR3 (TNR3+).

CDR3 loop: CASSLEGALLYGYTF. This chain connects TRBV5-1 to TRBJ1-2. Germline CDR1 SGHRS, CDR2 YFSETQ. The CDR3 runs 15 residues.